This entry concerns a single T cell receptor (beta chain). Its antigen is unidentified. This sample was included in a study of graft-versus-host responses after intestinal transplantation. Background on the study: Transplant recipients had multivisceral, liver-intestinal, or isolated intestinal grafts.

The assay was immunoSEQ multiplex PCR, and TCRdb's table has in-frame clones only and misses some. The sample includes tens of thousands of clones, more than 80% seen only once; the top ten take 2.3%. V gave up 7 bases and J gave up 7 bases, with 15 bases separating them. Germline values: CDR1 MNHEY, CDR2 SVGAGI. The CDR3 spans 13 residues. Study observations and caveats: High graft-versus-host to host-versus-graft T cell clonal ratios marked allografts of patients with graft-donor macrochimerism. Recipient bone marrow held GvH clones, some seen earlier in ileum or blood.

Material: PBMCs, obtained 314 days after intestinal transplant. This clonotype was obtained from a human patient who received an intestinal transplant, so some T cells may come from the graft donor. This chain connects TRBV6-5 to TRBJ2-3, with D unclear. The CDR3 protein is CASTSDPGYTQYF. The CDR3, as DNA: TGTGCCAGCACTTCAGACCCGGGCTATACGCAGTATTTT.